Each of the 17 T cell receptor beta chains below was sequenced from the same sample in a study of shared T cell receptors in the human thymus. TCRdb keeps only in-frame clones here, not all; method: immunoSEQ multiplex PCR. The table has about 660,000 clones, roughly 90% seen once. The sample was also reused in another study, on human thymus T cells.

What was sequenced was thymocytes. All receptors derive from a boy under three years old with a congenital heart defect.

The genes are TRBV9 and TRBJ2-3; 10 bases line up with TRBD2. CDR1 and CDR2 (germline): SGDLS, YYNGEE. This CDR3 spans 16 amino acids. Unmatched junction bases numbered 12, after V lost 7 bases and J lost 4 bases. The CDR3 protein is CASPLGASGSADTQYF. The CDR3 coding sequence is TGTGCCAGCCCCCTTGGGGCTAGCGGGAGTGCAGATACGCAGTATTTT.

The V and J genes are TRBV6-6 and TRBJ2-3; D ambiguous. The CDR3 is made up of 14 amino acids. Germline CDR1 is MNHNY and CDR2 is SVGAGI (reference sequence). Trimming took 6 bases from V and 1 from J, leaving 11 bases between them. CDR3 in DNA: TGTGCCAGCAGCTTGAGCGAGCGCACAGATACGCAGTATTTT. Its protein is CASSLSERTDTQYF.

The CDR3 is CAISEREGIDQPQHF. The CDR3 DNA sequence: TGTGCCATCAGTGAGAGAGAGGGAATAGATCAGCCCCAGCATTTT. The chain joins TRBV10-3 to TRBJ1-5; D is unclear. This CDR3 has 15 amino acids. Trimming shortened V by 2 bases and J by 5 bases, and 13 bases separated the two germline ends. The germline gives CDR1 ENHRY, CDR2 SYGVKD.

This clone occurred a few times. V gene TRBV7-2 combines with J gene TRBJ2-1; D might be TRBD2 (6 bases). Germline CDR1 is SGHTA and CDR2 is FQGNSA. This CDR3 is 15 amino acids long. Deletions cut 6 bases from V and 7 bases from J, with 19 bases between. CDR3 nucleotide sequence: TGTGCCAGCAGAAACGACGGGACTCCCTGGAATGAGCAGTTCTTC. Translation gives CASRNDGTPWNEQFF.

The rearrangement joins TRBV4-2 to TRBJ2-1; 12 nucleotides line up with TRBD2. Per germline, CDR1 LGHNA and CDR2 YNFKEQ. This CDR3 is 17 amino acids long. J lost 9 bases, V lost 8 bases, and 17 bases had no gene match. CDR3 sequence: CASSSLPSGRGVREQFF. Written as DNA, the CDR3 is TGTGCCAGCTCCTCTTTACCTAGCGGGAGGGGGGTTCGTGAGCAGTTCTTC.

The chain uses TRBV4-3 and TRBJ1-2; D remains ambiguous. The CDR3 loop spans 14 amino acids. CDR1 and CDR2 (germline): LGHNA, YSLEER. With 0 bases removed from V and 0 bases from J, the gap between germline ends came to 5 bases. Written as DNA, the CDR3 is TGCGCCAGCAGCCAAGATGAGACTAACTATGGCTACACCTTC. Residues: CASSQDETNYGYTF.

This chain links TRBV2 with TRBJ2-7, with D perhaps matching TRBD2 (7 bases). Germline values: CDR1 SNHLY, CDR2 FYNNEI. V was trimmed by 4 bases and J by 6 bases, leaving 19 bases between them. The CDR3 has 15 amino acids. CDR3 sequence reads: CASSVGGLRESEQYF. DNA for the CDR3: TGTGCCAGCAGTGTAGGGGGACTGCGGGAGTCCGAGCAGTACTTC.

The gene calls are TRBV29-1 and TRBJ2-2; D might be TRBD1 (6 bases). Germline CDR1 and CDR2: SQVTM and ANQGSEA. This CDR3 has 11 amino acids. V gave up 7 bases and J gave up 9 bases, with 12 bases separating them. The CDR3 is CSAAGVRELFF. The DNA for the CDR3 is TGCAGCGCCGCAGGGGTCAGGGAGCTGTTTTTT.

This chain connects TRBV7-9 to TRBJ1-1; 9 nucleotides agree with TRBD1. V lost 4 bases, J lost 3 bases, and 3 bases stayed unmatched. The CDR3 contains 14 residues. Germline CDR1 is SEHNR and CDR2 is FQNEAQ (reference sequence). CDR3: CASSSGQGYTEAFF. The CDR3 DNA sequence: TGTGCCAGCAGCTCGGGACAGGGATACACTGAAGCTTTCTTT.

The chain joins TRBV12-5 to TRBJ2-7; 7 nucleotides agree with TRBD2. J was trimmed by 0 bases and V by 2 bases; bases with no gene match: 7. Germline values: CDR1 LGHNT, CDR2 FRNRAP. This CDR3 has 16 residues. The CDR3 sequence is CASGLPASGTSYEQYF. The CDR3 coding sequence is TGTGCTAGTGGTTTGCCCGCAAGCGGGACCTCCTACGAGCAGTACTTC.

This chain links TRBV4-2 with TRBJ1-6; D ambiguous. CDR1 and CDR2 from the germline V gene are LGHNA and YNFKEQ. This CDR3 spans 18 amino acids. Trimming stripped 3 bases from V and 0 bases from J, with 15 bases between. This CDR3 reads CASSHGSSRRSYNSPLHF. CDR3 nucleotide sequence: TGTGCCAGCAGCCACGGGTCCTCGCGGCGCTCCTATAATTCACCCCTCCACTTT.

The CDR3 here is CAWSADRADTQYF. In DNA form, the CDR3 reads TGTGCCTGGAGTGCGGACAGGGCAGATACGCAGTATTTT. V gene TRBV30 combines with J gene TRBJ2-3, with 8 bases identical to TRBD1. J lost 4 bases, V lost 1 base, and 1 base had no gene match. Germline CDR1 and CDR2: GTSNPN and SVGIG (reference sequence). CDR3 length: 13 amino acids.

The rearrangement joins TRBV30 to TRBJ2-2, with D perhaps TRBD2 (5 bases). Per germline, CDR1 GTSNPN and CDR2 SVGIG (reference sequence). CDR3 length equals 12 residues. V dropped 2 bases and J dropped 5 bases, with 6 bases sitting between them. As DNA, the CDR3 is TGTGCCTGGAGTCGAGGGACCGGGGAGCTGTTTTTT. Translating gives CAWSRGTGELFF.

The V call is TRBV4-1, the J call TRBJ2-1, with 7 positions matching TRBD2. Trimming removed 0 bases from V and 3 bases from J; junction bases left unmatched: 5. The CDR3 has 16 residues. Germline CDR1 is MGHRA and CDR2 is YSYEKL. CDR3: CASSQDGLVGYNEQFF. In nucleotides, the CDR3 is TGCGCCAGCAGCCAAGATGGACTAGTAGGCTACAATGAGCAGTTCTTC.

The V gene is TRBV18, the J gene TRBJ2-7; TRBD1 might be the D (5 bases). This CDR3 contains 16 residues. V was clipped by 0 bases and J by 5 bases, with 17 bases between them. Per the germline V gene, CDR1 is KGHSH and CDR2 is LQKENI. CDR3 sequence: CASSPPAGKGQDEQYF. The CDR3 DNA reads as TGTGCCAGCTCACCACCGGCAGGGAAGGGTCAGGACGAGCAGTACTTC.

This CDR3 reads CASSSDSREAFF. The CDR3 nucleotides are TGTGCCAGCAGCTCTGACAGCCGTGAAGCTTTCTTT. The chain uses TRBV5-6 and TRBJ1-1; D is possibly TRBD1 (5 bases). This CDR3 has 12 amino acids. Germline CDR1 and CDR2: SGHDT and YYEEEE. Trimming left V 3 bases short and J 7 bases short, with 10 bases between.

V gene TRBV25-1 combines with J gene TRBJ2-2; 12 bases fit TRBD1. Germline trimming cut 3 bases from V and 4 bases from J; bases unmatched to any gene: 0. Germline lookup yields CDR1 MGHDK and CDR2 SYGVNS. The CDR3 loop spans 15 amino acids. The CDR3 nucleotides read TGTGCCAGCAGTGAGGGACAGGGGGCCACCGGGGAGCTGTTTTTT. It specifies CASSEGQGATGELFF.